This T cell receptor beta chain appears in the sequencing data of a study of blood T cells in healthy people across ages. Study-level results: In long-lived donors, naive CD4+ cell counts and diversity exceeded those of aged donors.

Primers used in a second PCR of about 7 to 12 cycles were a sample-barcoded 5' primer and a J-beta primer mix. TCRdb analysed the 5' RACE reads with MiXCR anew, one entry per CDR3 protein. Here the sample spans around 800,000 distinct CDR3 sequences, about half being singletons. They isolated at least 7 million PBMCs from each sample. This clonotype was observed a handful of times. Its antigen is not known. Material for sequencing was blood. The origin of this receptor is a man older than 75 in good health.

The CDR3 DNA follows: TGTGCCAGCAGCTCGAGAGCGGGTGCCTCCTACAATGAGCAGTTCTTC. This encodes CASSSRAGASYNEQFF. The chain couples TRBV7-3 to TRBJ2-1; D perhaps matches TRBD2 (6 bases). Per germline, CDR1 SGHTA and CDR2 FQGTGA. There are 16 residues in the CDR3. V gave up 4 bases and J gave up 0 bases, with 13 bases separating them.